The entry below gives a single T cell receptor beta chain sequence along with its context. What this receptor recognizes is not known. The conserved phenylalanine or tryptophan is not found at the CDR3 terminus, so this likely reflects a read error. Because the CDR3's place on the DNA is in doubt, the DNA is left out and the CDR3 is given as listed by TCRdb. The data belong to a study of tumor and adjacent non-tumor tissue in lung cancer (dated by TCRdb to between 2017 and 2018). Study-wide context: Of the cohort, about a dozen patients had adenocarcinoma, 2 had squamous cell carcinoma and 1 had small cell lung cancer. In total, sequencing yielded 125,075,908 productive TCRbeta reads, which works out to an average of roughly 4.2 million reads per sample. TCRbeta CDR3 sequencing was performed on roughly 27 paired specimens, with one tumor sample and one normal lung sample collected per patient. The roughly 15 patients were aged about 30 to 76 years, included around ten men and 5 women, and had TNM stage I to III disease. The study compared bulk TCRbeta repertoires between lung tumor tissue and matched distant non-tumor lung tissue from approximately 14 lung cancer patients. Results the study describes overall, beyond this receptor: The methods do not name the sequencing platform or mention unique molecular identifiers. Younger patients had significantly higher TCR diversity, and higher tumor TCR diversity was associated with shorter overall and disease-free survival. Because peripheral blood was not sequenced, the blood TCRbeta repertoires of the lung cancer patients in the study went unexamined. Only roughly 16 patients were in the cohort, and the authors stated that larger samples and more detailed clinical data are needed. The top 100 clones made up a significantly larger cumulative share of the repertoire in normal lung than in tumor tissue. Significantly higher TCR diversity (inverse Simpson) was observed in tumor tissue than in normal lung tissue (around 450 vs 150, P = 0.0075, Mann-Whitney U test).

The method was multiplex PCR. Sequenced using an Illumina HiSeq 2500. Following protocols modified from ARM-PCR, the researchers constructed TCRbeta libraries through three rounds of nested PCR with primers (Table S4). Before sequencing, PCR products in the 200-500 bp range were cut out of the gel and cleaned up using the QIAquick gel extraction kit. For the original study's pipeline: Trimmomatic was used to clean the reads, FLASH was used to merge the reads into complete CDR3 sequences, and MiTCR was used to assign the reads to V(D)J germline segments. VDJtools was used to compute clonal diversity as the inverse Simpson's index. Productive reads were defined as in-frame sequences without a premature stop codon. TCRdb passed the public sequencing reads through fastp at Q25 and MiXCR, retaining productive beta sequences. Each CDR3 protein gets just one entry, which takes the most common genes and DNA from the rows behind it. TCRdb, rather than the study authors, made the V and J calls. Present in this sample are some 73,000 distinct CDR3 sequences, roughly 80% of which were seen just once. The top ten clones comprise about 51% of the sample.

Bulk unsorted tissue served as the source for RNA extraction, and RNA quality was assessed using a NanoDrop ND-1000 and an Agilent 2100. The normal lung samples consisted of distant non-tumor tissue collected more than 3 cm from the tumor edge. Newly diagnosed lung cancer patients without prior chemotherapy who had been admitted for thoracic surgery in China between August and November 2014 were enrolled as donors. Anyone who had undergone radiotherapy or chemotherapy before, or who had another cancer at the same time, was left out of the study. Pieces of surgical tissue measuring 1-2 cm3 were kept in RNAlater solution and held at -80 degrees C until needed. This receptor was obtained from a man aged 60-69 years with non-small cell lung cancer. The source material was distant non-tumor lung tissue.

The CDR3 reads CASSYQQGSNQPQHY. This chain is built from TRBV6-5 and TRBJ1-5; the DNA was not used to check the table's D call, TRBD1. The length of the CDR3 is 15 amino acids, counting both ends. As encoded in the germline V gene, CDR1 is MNHEY while CDR2 is SVGAGI.